The 25 T cell receptor beta chains below come from one sample, sequenced in a study of blood T cell repertoires in COVID-19. The data were produced by immunoSEQ multiplex PCR, yet TCRdb's version contains in-frame clones alone and is incomplete. The table shows approximately 210,000 clones, with roughly four fifths occurring only once. Material for sequencing was peripheral blood. The receptors come from a woman in her 70s with active or convalescent COVID-19.

The chain carries TRBV4-1 and TRBJ2-2; D is possibly TRBD2 (5 bases). The CDR3 sequence is 16 residues long. Deletions cut 3 bases from V and 5 bases from J, with 16 bases between. CDR1 and CDR2 from the germline V gene are MGHRA and YSYEKL. CDR3 in amino acids: CASSHDPVSGTGELFF. The DNA for the CDR3 is TGCGCCAGCAGCCATGACCCGGTTTCGGGGACCGGGGAGCTGTTTTTT.

J is TRBJ2-7 and V is TRBV19, with 8 nucleotides matching TRBD2. The CDR3 contains 17 residues. V was pared by 5 bases and J by 4 bases, with 16 bases of the junction left unmatched. Germline V lookup: CDR1 LNHDA, CDR2 SQIVND (reference sequence). CDR3 nucleotide sequence: TGTGCCAGTAGTCGAAAACTGGGGCTAGCGGGCGTGTACGAGCAGTACTTC. This gives the protein CASSRKLGLAGVYEQYF.

This clone came up once. The rearrangement links TRBV18 to TRBJ1-2; no reliable D call. The germline CDR1 and CDR2 sequences are KGHSH and LQKENI. V was trimmed by 2 bases and J by 2 bases, leaving 6 bases between them. The CDR3 contains 13 residues. The CDR3 here is CASSPDKNYGYTF. Here the CDR3 DNA reads TGTGCCAGCTCACCAGACAAGAACTATGGCTACACCTTC.

The V call is TRBV24-1, the J call TRBJ2-1; TRBD2 agrees at 10 bases. The CDR3 loop spans 16 amino acids. Trimming took 4 bases from V and 4 from J; bases not matched to a gene: 6. The germline V gene encodes CDR1 KGHDR and CDR2 SFDVKD. CDR3: CATSESSGSPYNEQFF. The CDR3 bases are TGTGCCACCAGTGAGTCTAGCGGGAGCCCTTACAATGAGCAGTTCTTC.

The CDR3 is CSVRTQGANYNEQFF. The CDR3 nucleotides read TGCAGCGTCCGAACCCAGGGGGCTAATTACAATGAGCAGTTCTTC. The chain couples TRBV29-1 to TRBJ2-1; 8 bases are a match to TRBD1. CDR3 length: 15 residues. With V trimmed by 6 bases and J by 4 bases, 11 bases remained unmatched. The germline V gene has CDR1 SQVTM and CDR2 ANQGSEA.

This clone was detected only a few times. The chain is built from TRBV6-5 and TRBJ2-2, with 9 bases lining up with TRBD1. Germline trimming cut 7 bases from V and 3 bases from J; bases unmatched to any gene: 3. There are 14 residues in the CDR3. Germline V gene data show CDR1 as MNHEY and CDR2 as SVGAGI. DNA of the CDR3: TGTGCCAGCACCAGACAGGGGGACACCGGGGAGCTGTTTTTT. Translating gives CASTRQGDTGELFF.

The chain carries TRBV18 and TRBJ1-3; 9 positions agree with TRBD1. CDR3 length: 16 amino acids. V lost 6 bases and J lost 5; bases outside the gene matches: 11. Germline V gene sequence: CDR1 KGHSH, CDR2 LQKENI. CDR3: CASSLQGASTRNTIYF. In DNA, the CDR3 is TGTGCCAGCTCGCTACAGGGGGCGAGTACTAGAAACACCATATATTTT. The full variable domain, with the rest looked up from reference TRBV18 and TRBJ1-3, is NAGVMQNPRHLVRRRGQEARLRCSPMKGHSHVYWYRQLPEEGLKFMVYLQKENIIDESGMPKERFSAEFPKEGPSILRIQQVVRGDSAAYFCASSLQGASTRNTIYFGEGSWLTVV.

Comments on this clone: Other DNA sequences in the sample encode the same CDR3. The chain joins TRBV19 to TRBJ2-2; D gene ambiguous. Germline V gene sequence: CDR1 LNHDA, CDR2 SQIVND (reference sequence). CDR3 length equals 14 residues. The V and J ends lost 2 bases and 5 bases respectively, with 9 bases between them. The CDR3 nucleotides are TGTGCCAGTAGTATAAGCCCGAGGACCGGGGAGCTGTTTTTT. This sequence encodes CASSISPRTGELFF. The full variable domain, its missing parts supplied by reference TRBV19 and TRBJ2-2, is DGGITQSPKYLFRKEGQNVTLSCEQNLNHDAMYWYRQDPGQGLRLIYYSQIVNDFQKGDIAEGYSVSREKKESFPLTVTSAQKNPTAFYLCASSISPRTGELFFGEGSRLTVL.

The chain joins TRBV5-1 to TRBJ2-7, with a weak D call TRBD1 (7 bases). Between the trimmed V and J ends, which lost 7 bases and 2 bases, there was a span of 16 bases. This CDR3 is 14 amino acids long. Germline loops: CDR1 SGHRS, CDR2 YFSETQ. The CDR3 loop reads CASGQQGRTYEQYF. The CDR3, as DNA: TGCGCCAGCGGACAACAGGGGAGGACCTACGAGCAGTACTTC.

The chain is built from TRBV28 and TRBJ2-2; D may be TRBD2 (5 bases). The CDR3 extends over 17 amino acids. CDR1 and CDR2 from the germline V gene are MDHEN and SYDVKM. The V gene lost 3 bases and the J gene lost 1 base, with 15 bases spanning the gap. The CDR3 region has the DNA TGTGCCAGCAGTTTTCGACCGGGGATGGGGAACACCGGGGAGCTGTTTTTT. Translation: CASSFRPGMGNTGELFF.

As for this clone: Within the sample, other DNA sequences also encode this same CDR3. The genes are TRBV2 and TRBJ1-2, with 8 bases matching TRBD1. CDR1 is SNHLY and CDR2 is FYNNEI in the germline V gene. The CDR3 loop spans 13 amino acids. V lost 4 bases, J lost 5 bases, and 3 bases stayed unmatched. The CDR3 DNA reads as TGTGCCAGCAGTGGACAGGGGTCGTATGGCTACACCTTC. This sequence encodes CASSGQGSYGYTF.

This clone was counted once. The chain links TRBV9 to TRBJ2-5; D unresolved. Germline-derived CDR1 and CDR2 are SGDLS and YYNGEE. The CDR3 contains 14 residues. The V gene lost 0 bases and the J gene lost 2 bases, with 8 bases spanning the gap. CDR3 sequence: CASSVAPLQETQYF. CDR3 nucleotide sequence: TGTGCCAGCAGCGTAGCCCCTCTTCAAGAGACCCAGTACTTC.

The chain joins TRBV11-3 to TRBJ2-2, with TRBD1 identical over 7 bases. The CDR3 is made up of 17 amino acids. The V gene end was trimmed by 5 bases and the J gene end by 1 base; junction bases not matched to a gene: 10. The germline CDR1 and CDR2 sequences are SGHNT and YENEEA. CDR3 residues: CASSPTGNFQNTGELFF. The DNA of the CDR3 is TGTGCCAGCAGCCCGACAGGGAATTTCCAGAACACCGGGGAGCTGTTTTTT.

Points on this clone: Its ends do not fully match the called genes, so a read error is possible. V and J are TRBV7-7 and TRBJ2-2; 7 bases align to TRBD2. This CDR3 has 18 residues. Germline values: CDR1 SSHAT, CDR2 FNYEAQ (reference sequence). The CDR3 coding sequence is TGTGCTAGCAGCCCCCGCCTCGGGGGGAGGTATAACACCGGGGAGCTGTTTTTT. The encoded protein is CASSPRLGGRYNTGELFF.

The chain combines TRBV6-1 with TRBJ2-1; D perhaps matches TRBD1 (6 bases). The length of the CDR3 is 19 residues. V shed 1 base and J shed 0 bases, with 19 bases lying between them. Germline assignment: CDR1 MNHNS and CDR2 SASEGT. CDR3 nucleotides: TGTGCCAGCAGTGAAGTCTTGAAAGGGGGTCGCAGCTCCTACAATGAGCAGTTCTTC. The encoded protein is CASSEVLKGGRSSYNEQFF.

The chain uses TRBV5-1 and TRBJ2-1; D might be TRBD2 (6 bases). V was pared by 0 bases and J by 0 bases, with 10 bases between. This CDR3 is 16 amino acids long. Per germline, CDR1 SGHRS and CDR2 YFSETQ. The CDR3 loop reads CASSLGASVSYNEQFF. The CDR3 nucleotides are TGCGCCAGCAGCTTGGGGGCTAGCGTCTCCTACAATGAGCAGTTCTTC. The full variable domain, with the rest looked up from reference TRBV5-1 and TRBJ2-1, is KAGVTQTPRYLIKTRGQQVTLSCSPISGHRSVSWYQQTPGQGLQFLFEYFSETQRNKGNFPGRFSGRQFSNSRSEMNVSTLELGDSALYLCASSLGASVSYNEQFFGPGTRLTVL.

The V call is TRBV18, the J call TRBJ1-5, with TRBD1 matching 8 bases. The CDR3 sequence is 17 residues long. Germline loops: CDR1 KGHSH, CDR2 LQKENI. Trimming removed 5 bases from V and 4 bases from J; junction bases left unmatched: 13. The CDR3 spells CASSSSRGPNINQPQHF. Here the CDR3 DNA reads TGTGCCAGCTCATCGTCCAGGGGGCCCAACATAAATCAGCCCCAGCATTTT.

The V call is TRBV19, the J call TRBJ2-3; TRBD2 aligns across 9 bases. This CDR3 spans 16 amino acids. V shed 3 bases and J 2 bases; nucleotides not matched to a gene: 6. The germline V gene has CDR1 LNHDA and CDR2 SQIVND (reference sequence). CDR3 sequence (DNA): TGTGCCAGTAGTATGGTAGCGGGAGTTATCACAGATACGCAGTATTTT. It specifies CASSMVAGVITDTQYF.

This clone has just one count. The chain employs TRBV19 and TRBJ2-7, with a tentative D call TRBD2 (6 bases). Between the trimmed V and J ends, which lost 7 bases and 5 bases, there was a span of 24 bases. The CDR3 is 16 amino acids. Germline V gene lookup returns CDR1 LNHDA and CDR2 SQIVND (reference sequence). Here the CDR3 DNA reads TGTGCCAGTAACCCGAGGGGCGTGCGCAGGGAGGACGAGCAGTACTTC. Translating gives CASNPRGVRREDEQYF.

This clone was picked up a small number of times. At one end the junction does not follow the germline gene, possibly because of a read error. This chain connects TRBV6-6 to TRBJ1-2, with 7 bases lining up with TRBD1. CDR1 and CDR2 (germline): MNHNY, SVGAGI (reference sequence). CDR3 size: 13 residues. Here the CDR3 DNA reads TGTGCCAGCAGTTGGTCCCGGGACAGCGGCGGGCACTTC. Translated: CASSWSRDSGGHF.

V is TRBV7-9 and J is TRBJ1-2; D uncertain. V lost 0 bases and J 6 bases, leaving 5 bases between the germline ends. Germline CDR1 reads SEHNR; CDR2 reads FQNEAQ (reference sequence). This CDR3 comprises 12 residues. The CDR3 loop reads CASSLAEHGYTF. The CDR3, as DNA: TGTGCCAGCAGCTTAGCGGAGCATGGCTACACCTTC. The full variable domain, rest sourced from reference TRBV7-9 and TRBJ1-2, is DTGVSQNPRHKITKRGQNVTFRCDPISEHNRLYWYRQTLGQGPEFLTYFQNEAQLEKSRLLSDRFSAERPKGSFSTLEIQRTEQGDSAMYLCASSLAEHGYTFGSGTRLTVV.

The CDR3 loop reads CASSKDKYNEQFF. Here the CDR3 DNA reads TGTGCCAGCAGCAAAGACAAGTACAATGAGCAGTTCTTC. The chain couples TRBV21-1 to TRBJ2-1; no DNA check was done on the table's D call, TRBD1. TRBV21-1 is listed as a pseudogene. This CDR3 contains 13 residues.

This clone has just a few counts. The CDR3 is CASSLVPYQPQHF. The CDR3 region has the DNA TGTGCCAGCAGCTTAGTCCCATATCAGCCCCAGCATTTT. The chain links TRBV7-2 to TRBJ1-5, with unresolved D. Germline lookup yields CDR1 SGHTA and CDR2 FQGNSA. Deletions cut 1 base from V and 5 bases from J, with 6 bases between. The CDR3 extends over 13 amino acids.

This chain uses TRBV28 with TRBJ2-2, with D possibly being TRBD1 (6 bases). Trimming cost V 6 bases and J 2 bases, with 16 bases left between them. The germline gives CDR1 MDHEN, CDR2 SYDVKM. The CDR3 runs 16 residues. The chain's CDR3 is CASSLPPGHNTGELFF. CDR3 DNA sequence: TGTGCCAGCAGCCTACCCCCGGGACACAACACCGGGGAGCTGTTTTTT.

The chain recombines TRBV9 with TRBJ2-1, with 8 bases aligning to TRBD1. V trimming: 4 bases; J trimming: 9 bases; junction bases outside the gene matches: 3. Germline V gene data show CDR1 as SGDLS and CDR2 as YYNGEE. CDR3 size: 12 residues. The CDR3 nucleotides read TGTGCCAGCAGCCGGACAGGGATTGAGCAGTTCTTC. Translation: CASSRTGIEQFF.